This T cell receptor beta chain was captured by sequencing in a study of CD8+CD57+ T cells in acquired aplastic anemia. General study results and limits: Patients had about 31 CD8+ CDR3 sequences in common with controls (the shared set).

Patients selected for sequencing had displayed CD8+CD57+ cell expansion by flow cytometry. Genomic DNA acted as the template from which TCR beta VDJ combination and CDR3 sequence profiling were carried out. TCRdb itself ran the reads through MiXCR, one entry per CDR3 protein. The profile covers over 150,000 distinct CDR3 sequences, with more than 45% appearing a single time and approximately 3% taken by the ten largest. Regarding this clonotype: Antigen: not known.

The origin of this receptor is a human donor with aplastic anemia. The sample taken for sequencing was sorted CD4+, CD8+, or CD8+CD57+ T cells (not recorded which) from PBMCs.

The CDR3 loop reads CASSPLGGSQYGYTF. The CDR3, as DNA: TGTGCCAGCAGTCCTCTGGGGGGGAGTCAATATGGCTACACCTTC. The rearrangement links TRBV25-1 to TRBJ1-2; a weak D match, TRBD1 (5 bases). The CDR3 loop spans 15 amino acids. V lost 5 bases and J lost 5, with 18 bases in between. CDR1 is MGHDK, CDR2 SYGVNS, per germline.